The 5 T cell receptor beta chains given below trace back to one sample, sequenced in a study of T cell changes during pregnancy in multiple sclerosis. Sequencing used immunoSEQ multiplex PCR; TCRdb keeps in-frame clones, though not all of them. The sample carries under 130,000 clones, 92% recorded once. Sample: peripheral blood, taken after pregnancy. The receptors here all came from a female donor with multiple sclerosis, enrolled in a pregnancy study.

The V gene is TRBV10-3, the J gene TRBJ2-1; 7 positions agree with TRBD2. V lost 0 bases to trimming and J lost 6 bases; unmatched junction nucleotides: 8. The V gene's germline CDR1 is ENHRY and CDR2 SYGVKD. This CDR3 has 16 amino acids. In nucleotides, the CDR3 is TGTGCCATCAGTGAGTCCCCCGGGAGGCCAATCAATGAGCAGTTCTTC. It yields the protein CAISESPGRPINEQFF.

This clone was counted once. This chain uses TRBV28 with TRBJ2-1; TRBD2 agrees at 9 bases. CDR3 length: 18 amino acids. The J segment lost 0 bases and the V segment lost 7 bases, leaving 13 bases of the junction unmatched. The germline V gene has CDR1 MDHEN and CDR2 SYDVKM. The CDR3 region is CASIIAGATLRSYNEQFF. The CDR3 DNA reads TGTGCCAGCATAATAGCGGGAGCGACGTTACGCTCCTACAATGAGCAGTTCTTC.

The chain links TRBV4-1 to TRBJ1-4; TRBD1 might be the D (6 bases). In germline, CDR1 is MGHRA, CDR2 YSYEKL. V gave up 2 bases and J gave up 8 bases, with 9 bases separating them. The CDR3 totals 13 residues. The DNA of the CDR3 is TGCGCCAGCAGCCAACTTAGGGGGGAAAAACTGTTTTTT. Translating it yields CASSQLRGEKLFF.

This clone turned up a few times. This sequence joins TRBV30 and TRBJ1-5; TRBD1 might be the D (5 bases). V was trimmed by 1 base and J by 6 bases, leaving 10 bases between them. Germline CDR1 is GTSNPN and CDR2 is SVGIG (reference sequence). The CDR3 runs to 13 residues. The CDR3 loop is CAWSGGEAQPQHF. DNA of the CDR3: TGTGCCTGGAGTGGAGGGGAGGCTCAGCCCCAGCATTTT.

The genes are TRBV7-9 and TRBJ1-1; TRBD1 aligns across 8 bases. This CDR3 comprises 14 residues. Germline values: CDR1 SEHNR, CDR2 FQNEAQ (reference sequence). V was pared by 5 bases and J by 6 bases, with 8 bases of the junction left unmatched. CDR3 amino acids: CASSRGQGDSEAFF. CDR3 DNA: TGTGCCAGCAGCCGCGGACAGGGAGATTCTGAAGCTTTCTTT. Full variable domain (outside the CDR3, taken from reference TRBV7-9 and TRBJ1-1): DTGVSQNPRHKITKRGQNVTFRCDPISEHNRLYWYRQTLGQGPEFLTYFQNEAQLEKSRLLSDRFSAERPKGSFSTLEIQRTEQGDSAMYLCASSRGQGDSEAFFGQGTRLTVV.